These T cell receptor beta chains were read from a single sample in a study of blood T cells in healthy people across ages. TCRdb passed the 5' RACE reads through MiXCR, listing each CDR3 protein once. The sample lists 1.5 million to 2 million distinct CDR3 sequences; around 40% were seen once. Sequenced sample: blood. These receptors all stem from a human donor in good health. The conserved cysteine and the conserved F or W are not part of the CDR3 here. Clone sizes are given selectively: once, few, many, or a class where the clone is expanded.

j_gene,v_gene,abundance,CDR3aa
TRBJ2-1,TRBV5-1,-,ASSLAGAEGISYEQF
TRBJ2-1,TRBV20-1,-,IGREGEVWNEQF
TRBJ1-2,TRBV5-5,-,ASSLVGTVDYGYT
TRBJ2-7,TRBV4-3,few,ASSREAYAYEQY
TRBJ1-1,TRBV24-1,many,ATSDPGTEAF
TRBJ2-5,TRBV3-1,-,ASSHWDRQETQY
TRBJ1-1,TRBV29-1,few,SVAQGKTEAF
TRBJ1-2,TRBV29-1,-,SVEVGRGHGYT
TRBJ2-7,TRBV20-1,few,SASLTGNEQY
TRBJ1-2,TRBV28,many,ASSAPGRMIYT
TRBJ2-1,TRBV5-1,-,ASSGLPGQGSYNEQF
TRBJ1-1,TRBV2,-,ASSRVESAF
TRBJ2-1,TRBV28,-,ASRGSRYNEQF
TRBJ1-5,TRBV6-1,few,ASLIGDGRIQPQH
TRBJ1-2,TRBV11-1,-,ASSDGTEENYGYT